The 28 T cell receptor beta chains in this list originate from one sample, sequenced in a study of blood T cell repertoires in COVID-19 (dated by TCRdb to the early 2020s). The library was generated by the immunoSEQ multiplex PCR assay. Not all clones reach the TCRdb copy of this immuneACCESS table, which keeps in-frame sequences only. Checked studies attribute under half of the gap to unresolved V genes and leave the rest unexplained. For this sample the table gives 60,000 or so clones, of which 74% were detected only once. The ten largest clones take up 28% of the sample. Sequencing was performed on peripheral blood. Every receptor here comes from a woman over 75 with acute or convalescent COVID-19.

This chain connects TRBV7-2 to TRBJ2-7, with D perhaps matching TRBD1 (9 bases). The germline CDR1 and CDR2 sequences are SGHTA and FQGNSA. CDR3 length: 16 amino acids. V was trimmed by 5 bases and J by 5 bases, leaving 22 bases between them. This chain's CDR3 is CASSLQGAAGEDEQYF. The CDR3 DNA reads TGTGCCAGCAGCCTACAGGGGGCAGCGGGAGAAGACGAGCAGTACTTC.

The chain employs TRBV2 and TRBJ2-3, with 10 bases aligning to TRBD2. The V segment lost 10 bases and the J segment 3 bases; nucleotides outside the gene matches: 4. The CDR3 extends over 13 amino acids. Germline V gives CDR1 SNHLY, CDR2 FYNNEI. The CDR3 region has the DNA TGTGCCACTAGCGGGAGTGCTACAGATACGCAGTATTTT. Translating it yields CATSGSATDTQYF.

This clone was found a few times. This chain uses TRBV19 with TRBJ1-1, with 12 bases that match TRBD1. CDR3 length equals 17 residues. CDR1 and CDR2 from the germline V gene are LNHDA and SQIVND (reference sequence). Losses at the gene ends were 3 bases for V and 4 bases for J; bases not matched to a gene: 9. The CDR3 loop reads CASSMRDRGQKGTEAFF. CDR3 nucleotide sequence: TGTGCCAGTAGTATGAGGGACAGGGGGCAGAAGGGCACTGAAGCTTTCTTT.

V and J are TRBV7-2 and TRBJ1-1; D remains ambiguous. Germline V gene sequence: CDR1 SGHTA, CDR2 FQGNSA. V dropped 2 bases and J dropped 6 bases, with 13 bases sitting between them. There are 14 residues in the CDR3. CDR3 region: CASSLRPQRPEAFF. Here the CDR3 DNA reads TGTGCCAGCAGCTTACGTCCACAGAGACCTGAAGCTTTCTTT. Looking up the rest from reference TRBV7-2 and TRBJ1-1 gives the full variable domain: GAGVSQSPSNKVTEKGKDVELRCDPISGHTALYWYRQSLGQGLEFLIYFQGNSAPDKSGLPSDRFSAERTGGSVSTLTIQRTQQEDSAVYLCASSLRPQRPEAFFGQGTRLTVV.

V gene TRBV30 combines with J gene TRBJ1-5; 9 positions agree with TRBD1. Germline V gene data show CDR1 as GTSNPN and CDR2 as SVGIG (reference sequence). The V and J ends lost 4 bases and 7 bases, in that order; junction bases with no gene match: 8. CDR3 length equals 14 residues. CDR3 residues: CAWTFGTGRQPQHF. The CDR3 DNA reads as TGTGCCTGGACCTTCGGGACAGGGCGGCAGCCCCAGCATTTT.

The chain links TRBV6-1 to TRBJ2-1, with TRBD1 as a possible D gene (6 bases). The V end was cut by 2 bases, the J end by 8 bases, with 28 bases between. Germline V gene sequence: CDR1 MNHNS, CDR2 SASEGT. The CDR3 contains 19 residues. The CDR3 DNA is TGTGCCAGCAGTGAAATTCGAGGGGGAATGACCTCTTCGAGTGATGAGCAGTTCTTC. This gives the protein CASSEIRGGMTSSSDEQFF.

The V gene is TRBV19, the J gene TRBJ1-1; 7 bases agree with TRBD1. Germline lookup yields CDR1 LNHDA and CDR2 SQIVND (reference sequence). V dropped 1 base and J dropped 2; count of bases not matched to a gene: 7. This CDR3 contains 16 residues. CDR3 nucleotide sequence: TGTGCCAGTAGTATAGTAGTGGGGACAGCCAACACTGAAGCTTTCTTT. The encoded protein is CASSIVVGTANTEAFF.

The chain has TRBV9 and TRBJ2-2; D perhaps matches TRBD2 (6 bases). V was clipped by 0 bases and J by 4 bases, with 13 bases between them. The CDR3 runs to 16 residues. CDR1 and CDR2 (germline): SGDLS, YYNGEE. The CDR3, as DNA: TGTGCCAGCAGCGTAGTAACGGGACTGGCCACCGGGGAGCTGTTTTTT. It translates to CASSVVTGLATGELFF.

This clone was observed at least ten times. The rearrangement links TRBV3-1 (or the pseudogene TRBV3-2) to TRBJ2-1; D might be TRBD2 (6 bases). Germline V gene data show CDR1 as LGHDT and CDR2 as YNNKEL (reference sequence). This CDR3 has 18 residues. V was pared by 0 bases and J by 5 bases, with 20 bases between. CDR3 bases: TGTGCCAGCAGCCAAGAAAGCTGGGACTCAAGGAACAACAATGAGCAGTTCTTC. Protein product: CASSQESWDSRNNNEQFF.

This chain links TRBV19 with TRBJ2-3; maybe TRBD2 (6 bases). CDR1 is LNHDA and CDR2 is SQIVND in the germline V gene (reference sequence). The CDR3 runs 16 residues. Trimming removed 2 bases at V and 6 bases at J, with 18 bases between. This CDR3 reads CASSINHGSSRDTQYF. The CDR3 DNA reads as TGTGCCAGTAGTATAAACCACGGGAGCTCACGCGATACGCAGTATTTT. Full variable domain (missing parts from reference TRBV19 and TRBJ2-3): DGGITQSPKYLFRKEGQNVTLSCEQNLNHDAMYWYRQDPGQGLRLIYYSQIVNDFQKGDIAEGYSVSREKKESFPLTVTSAQKNPTAFYLCASSINHGSSRDTQYFGPGTRLTVL.

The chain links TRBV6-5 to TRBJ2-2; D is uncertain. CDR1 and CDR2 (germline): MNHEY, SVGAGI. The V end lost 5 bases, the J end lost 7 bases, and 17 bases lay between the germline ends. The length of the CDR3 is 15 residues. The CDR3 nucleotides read TGTGCCAGCAGTCCTGGTCCAAGCTCGGGCGGGGAGCTGTTTTTT. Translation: CASSPGPSSGGELFF.

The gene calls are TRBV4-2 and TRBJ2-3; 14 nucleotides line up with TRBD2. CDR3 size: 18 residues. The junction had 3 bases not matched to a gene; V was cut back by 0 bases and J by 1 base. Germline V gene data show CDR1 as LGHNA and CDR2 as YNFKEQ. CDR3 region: CASSQEGTSGRGTDTQYF. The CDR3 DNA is TGTGCCAGCAGCCAAGAAGGGACTAGCGGGAGAGGCACAGATACGCAGTATTTT.

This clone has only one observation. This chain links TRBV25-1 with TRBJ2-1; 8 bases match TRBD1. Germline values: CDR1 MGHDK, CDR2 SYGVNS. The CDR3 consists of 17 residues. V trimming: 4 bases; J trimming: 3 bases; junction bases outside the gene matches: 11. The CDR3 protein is CASSGTLRDRYYNEQFF. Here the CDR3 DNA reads TGTGCCAGCAGTGGAACACTCCGGGACAGGTACTACAATGAGCAGTTCTTC.

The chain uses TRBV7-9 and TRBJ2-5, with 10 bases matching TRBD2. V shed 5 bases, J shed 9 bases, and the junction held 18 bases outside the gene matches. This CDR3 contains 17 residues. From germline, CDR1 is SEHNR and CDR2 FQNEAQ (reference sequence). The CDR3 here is CASSPMSGRASRGPQYF. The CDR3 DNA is TGTGCCAGCAGCCCCATGAGCGGGAGGGCCTCCCGAGGGCCCCAGTACTTC. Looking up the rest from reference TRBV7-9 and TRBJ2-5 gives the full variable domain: DTGVSQNPRHKITKRGQNVTFRCDPISEHNRLYWYRQTLGQGPEFLTYFQNEAQLEKSRLLSDRFSAERPKGSFSTLEIQRTEQGDSAMYLCASSPMSGRASRGPQYFGPGTRLLVL.

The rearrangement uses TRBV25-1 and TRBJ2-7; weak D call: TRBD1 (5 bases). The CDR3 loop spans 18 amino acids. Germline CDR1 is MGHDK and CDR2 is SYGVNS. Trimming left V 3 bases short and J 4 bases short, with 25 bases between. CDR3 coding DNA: TGTGCCAGCAGTGACGACGGTGGGTTAGGGGTTACCGGATACGAGCAGTACTTC. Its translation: CASSDDGGLGVTGYEQYF.

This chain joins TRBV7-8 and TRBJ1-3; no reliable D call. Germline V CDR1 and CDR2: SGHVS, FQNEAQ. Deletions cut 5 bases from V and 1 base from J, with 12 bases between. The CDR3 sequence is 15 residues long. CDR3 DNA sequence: TGTGCCAGCAGCCGAGACACACGATCTGGAAACACCATATATTTT. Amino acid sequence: CASSRDTRSGNTIYF.

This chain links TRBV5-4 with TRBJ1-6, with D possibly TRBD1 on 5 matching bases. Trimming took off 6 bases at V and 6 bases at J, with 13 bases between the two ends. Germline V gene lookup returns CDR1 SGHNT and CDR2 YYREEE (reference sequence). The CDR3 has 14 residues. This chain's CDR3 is CASTMGRVNSPLHF. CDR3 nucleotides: TGTGCCAGCACCATGGGCAGGGTTAATTCACCCCTCCACTTT.

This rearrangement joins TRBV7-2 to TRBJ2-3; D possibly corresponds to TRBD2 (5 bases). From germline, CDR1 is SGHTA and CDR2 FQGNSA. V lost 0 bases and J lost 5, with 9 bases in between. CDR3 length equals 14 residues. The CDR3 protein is CASSLANEGDTQYF. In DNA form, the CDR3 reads TGTGCCAGCAGCTTAGCTAACGAGGGAGATACGCAGTATTTT.

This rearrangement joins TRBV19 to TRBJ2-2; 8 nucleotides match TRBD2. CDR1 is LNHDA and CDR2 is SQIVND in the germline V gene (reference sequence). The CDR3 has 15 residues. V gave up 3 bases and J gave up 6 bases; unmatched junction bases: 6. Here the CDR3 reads CASSIPAGAPGELFF. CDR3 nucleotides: TGTGCCAGTAGTATCCCAGCGGGGGCCCCCGGGGAGCTGTTTTTT.

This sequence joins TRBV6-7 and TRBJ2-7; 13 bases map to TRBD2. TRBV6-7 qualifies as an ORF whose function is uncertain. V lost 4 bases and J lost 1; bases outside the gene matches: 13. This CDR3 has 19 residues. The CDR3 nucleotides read TGTGCCAGCAGTTCCGGACTAGCGGGAGTAGAATTGAAGTCCTACGAGCAGTACTTC. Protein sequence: CASSSGLAGVELKSYEQYF.

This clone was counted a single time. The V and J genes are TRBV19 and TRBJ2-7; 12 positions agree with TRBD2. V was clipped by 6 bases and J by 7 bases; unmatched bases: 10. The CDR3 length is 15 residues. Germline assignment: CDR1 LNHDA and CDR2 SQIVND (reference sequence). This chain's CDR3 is CASSLRLAGVNEQYF. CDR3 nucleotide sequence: TGTGCCAGTAGCCTGAGACTAGCGGGAGTTAATGAGCAGTACTTC. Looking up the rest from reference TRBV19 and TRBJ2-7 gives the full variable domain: DGGITQSPKYLFRKEGQNVTLSCEQNLNHDAMYWYRQDPGQGLRLIYYSQIVNDFQKGDIAEGYSVSREKKESFPLTVTSAQKNPTAFYLCASSLRLAGVNEQYFGPGTRLTVT.

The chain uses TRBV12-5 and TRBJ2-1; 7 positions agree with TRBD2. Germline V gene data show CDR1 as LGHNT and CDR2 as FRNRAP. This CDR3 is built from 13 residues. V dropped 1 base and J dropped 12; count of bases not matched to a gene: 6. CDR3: CASGLGLAVVQFF. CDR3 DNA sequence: TGTGCTAGTGGTTTGGGACTAGCCGTTGTGCAGTTCTTC.

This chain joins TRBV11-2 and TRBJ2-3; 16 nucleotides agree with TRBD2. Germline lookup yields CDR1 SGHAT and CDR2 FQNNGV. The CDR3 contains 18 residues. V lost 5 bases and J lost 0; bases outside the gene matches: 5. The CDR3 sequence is CASSLGLAGGWSTDTQYF. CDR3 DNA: TGTGCCAGCAGCCTGGGACTAGCGGGAGGGTGGAGCACAGATACGCAGTATTTT.

DNA for the CDR3: TGTGCCAGCAGTTACTCGATCGGCAGGATGAACACTGAAGCTTTCTTT. Protein product: CASSYSIGRMNTEAFF. The chain has TRBV6-6 and TRBJ1-1, with D unresolved. This CDR3 contains 16 residues. V dropped 0 bases and J dropped 0 bases, with 11 bases sitting between them. CDR1 and CDR2 (germline): MNHNY, SVGAGI (reference sequence).

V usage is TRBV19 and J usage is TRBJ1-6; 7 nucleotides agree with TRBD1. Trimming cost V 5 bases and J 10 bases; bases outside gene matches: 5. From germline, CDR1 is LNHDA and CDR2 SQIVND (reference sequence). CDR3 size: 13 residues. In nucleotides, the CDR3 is TGTGCCAGTAGTCCACAGGGGACCTCACCCCTCCACTTT. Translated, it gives CASSPQGTSPLHF.

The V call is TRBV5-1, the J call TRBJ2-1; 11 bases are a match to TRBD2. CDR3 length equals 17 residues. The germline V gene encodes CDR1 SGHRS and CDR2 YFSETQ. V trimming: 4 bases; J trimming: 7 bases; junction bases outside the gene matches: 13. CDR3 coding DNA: TGCGCCAGCAGCCCGATGACTAGCGGGGTGGTATTTAATGAGCAGTTCTTC. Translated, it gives CASSPMTSGVVFNEQFF.

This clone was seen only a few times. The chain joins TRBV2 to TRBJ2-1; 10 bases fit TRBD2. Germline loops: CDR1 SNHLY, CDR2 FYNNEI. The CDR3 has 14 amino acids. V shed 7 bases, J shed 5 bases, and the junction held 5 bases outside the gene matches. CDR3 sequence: CASIGGLANNEQFF. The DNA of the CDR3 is TGTGCCAGCATAGGGGGACTAGCGAACAATGAGCAGTTCTTC.

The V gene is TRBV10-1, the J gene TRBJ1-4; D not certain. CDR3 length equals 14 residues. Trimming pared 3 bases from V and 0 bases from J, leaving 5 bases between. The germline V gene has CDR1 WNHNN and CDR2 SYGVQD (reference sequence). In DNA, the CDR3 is TGCGCCAGCAGTGAAACAGCAACTAATGAAAAACTGTTTTTT. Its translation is CASSETATNEKLFF.